This T cell receptor beta chain was identified during a study of beta chain features in type 1 diabetes. Blood was collected once per donor into heparin, averaging around 120 mL. Findings and limits, study-wide: PCR might favor shorter templates, equally in patients and controls.

With 4 bases removed from V and 2 bases from J, the gap between germline ends came to 12 bases. This CDR3 spans 14 amino acids. Germline V lookup: CDR1 SGHRS, CDR2 YFSETQ. What was sequenced were expressed TCRB transcripts, since all of the isolated RNA had been reverse transcribed. Profiling relied on immunoSEQ multiplex PCR, and the TCRdb table lists in-frame clones only, not all of them. The sample lists about 290,000 clones, 7% to 9% seen once, with approximately 1% in the top ten. There are a few counts of this clone. Its antigen is unidentified. The V gene is TRBV5-1, the J gene TRBJ1-2; D call uncertain. This receptor was obtained from a woman aged 18-30 years in good health. The sample comprised central memory CD4+ T cells from blood. The CDR3 reads CASSRQDGNYGYTF. The CDR3 DNA follows: TGCGCCAGCAGCCGTCAAGACGGAAACTATGGCTACACCTTC.